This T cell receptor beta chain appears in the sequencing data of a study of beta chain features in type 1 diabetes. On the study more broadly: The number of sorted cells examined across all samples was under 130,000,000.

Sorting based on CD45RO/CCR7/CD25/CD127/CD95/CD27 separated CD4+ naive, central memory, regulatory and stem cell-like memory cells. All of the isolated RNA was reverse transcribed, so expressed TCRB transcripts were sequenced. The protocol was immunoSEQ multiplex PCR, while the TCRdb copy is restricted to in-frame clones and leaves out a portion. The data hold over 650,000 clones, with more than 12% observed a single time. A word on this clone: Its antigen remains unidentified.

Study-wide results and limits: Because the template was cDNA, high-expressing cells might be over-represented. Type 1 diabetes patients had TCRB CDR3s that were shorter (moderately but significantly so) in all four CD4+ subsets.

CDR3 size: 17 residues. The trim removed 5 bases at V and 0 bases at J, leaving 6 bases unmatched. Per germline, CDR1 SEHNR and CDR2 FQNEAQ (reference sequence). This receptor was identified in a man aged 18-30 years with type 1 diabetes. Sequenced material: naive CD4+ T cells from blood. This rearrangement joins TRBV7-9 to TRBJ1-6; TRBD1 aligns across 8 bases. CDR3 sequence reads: CASSARQGSSYNSPLHF. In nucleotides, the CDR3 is TGTGCCAGCAGCGCCCGACAGGGGAGCTCCTATAATTCACCCCTCCACTTT.